The text below deals with one T cell receptor (beta chain). Antigen specificity is unknown. This entry belongs to a study of Ad26.COV2.S vaccination and SARS-CoV-2 variants. Turning to the study itself: Administration of Ad26.COV2.S was intramuscular, either once or twice 56 days apart. Study-wide points: Marked by substantial breadth, spike-specific CD8+ and CD4+ T cell responses were reportedly seen after vaccination.

Here immunoSEQ multiplex PCR was the method, and the copy in TCRdb shows in-frame clones only, minus some. The sample records about 350,000 clones, about 87% being singletons. CDR1 and CDR2 from the germline V gene are LNHDA and SQIVND (reference sequence). V lost 5 bases and J lost 0; bases outside the gene matches: 11. The CDR3 contains 17 residues. Indicated treatment: roughly 20 received Ad26.COV2.S at low or high dose, single or two shots; several received placebo; per-sample allocation not given. Sampling was done on day 63 after the first vaccine or placebo injection. This person who donated was an adult of 18-55 years in Boston. The study used a vaccine consisting of an Ad26 vector that expressed Wuhan-strain SARS-CoV-2 spike.

Source: peripheral blood, taken in a trial of Ad26.COV2.S vaccine versus placebo. This sequence joins TRBV19 and TRBJ2-3, with 7 bases fitting TRBD1. This TCR was recovered from a person between 18 and 59 years old who received the Ad26.COV2.S COVID-19 vaccine or a placebo. This chain's CDR3 is CASSGLEGAISTDTQYF. The CDR3 coding sequence is TGTGCCAGTAGTGGCCTTGAGGGGGCCATTAGCACAGATACGCAGTATTTT.